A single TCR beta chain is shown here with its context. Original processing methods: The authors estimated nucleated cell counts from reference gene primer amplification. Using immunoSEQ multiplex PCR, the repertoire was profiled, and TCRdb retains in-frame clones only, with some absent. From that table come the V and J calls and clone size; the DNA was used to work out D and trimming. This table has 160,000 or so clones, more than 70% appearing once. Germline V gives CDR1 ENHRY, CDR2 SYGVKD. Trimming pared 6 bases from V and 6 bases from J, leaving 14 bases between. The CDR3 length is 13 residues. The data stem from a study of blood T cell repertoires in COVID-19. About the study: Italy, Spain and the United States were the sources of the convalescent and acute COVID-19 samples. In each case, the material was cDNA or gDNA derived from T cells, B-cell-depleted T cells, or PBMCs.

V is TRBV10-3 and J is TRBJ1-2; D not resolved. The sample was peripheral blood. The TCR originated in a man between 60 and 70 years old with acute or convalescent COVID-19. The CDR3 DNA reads TGTGCCATCAGCGACACTAGGTCCCATGGCTACACCTTC. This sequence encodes CAISDTRSHGYTF.